This T cell receptor beta chain was recorded in a study of blood T cell repertoires in COVID-19. The V gene's germline CDR1 is LNHDA and CDR2 SQIVND (reference sequence). J gave up 6 bases and V 1 base, and 5 bases lay outside the gene matches. The CDR3 is 14 amino acids. Categorization into cohorts depended on clinical history that participants reported. This clone showed up just a few times. Original handling: Cell counts per sample came from amplifying reference gene primers. Clones were read by immunoSEQ multiplex PCR, and TCRdb kept only the in-frame ones, dropping some. V and J calls and clone size are given by that table; D and trimming were obtained from the DNA. The sample has hundreds of thousands of clones, about four fifths seen once.

The sample taken for sequencing was PBMCs or T cells enriched from blood (not recorded which). This rearrangement joins TRBV19 to TRBJ2-7; 8 positions agree with TRBD1. The receptor was derived from a woman aged 50 to 65 who had been exposed to COVID-19. This CDR3 reads CASSIGDRSAEQYF. The CDR3 nucleotides read TGTGCCAGTAGTATAGGGGACAGGTCAGCCGAGCAGTACTTC.